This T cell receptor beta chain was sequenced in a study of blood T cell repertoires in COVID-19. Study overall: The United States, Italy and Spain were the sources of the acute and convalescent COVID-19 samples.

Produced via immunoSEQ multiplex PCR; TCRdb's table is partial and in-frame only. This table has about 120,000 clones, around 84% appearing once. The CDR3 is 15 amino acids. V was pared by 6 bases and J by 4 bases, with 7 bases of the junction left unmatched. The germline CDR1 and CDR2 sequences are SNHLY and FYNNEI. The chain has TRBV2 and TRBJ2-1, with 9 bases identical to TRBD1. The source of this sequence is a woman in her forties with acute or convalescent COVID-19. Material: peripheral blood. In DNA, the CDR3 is TGTGCCAGCAGGACCGGGACAGGGAGTTACAATGAGCAGTTCTTC. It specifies CASRTGTGSYNEQFF.